A single sample is the source of the 32 T cell receptor beta chains below, sequenced in a study of cytomegalovirus exposure and HLA in healthy donors. The PCR contained 60 Vbeta and 13 Jbeta primers. Method: immunoSEQ multiplex PCR; TCRdb's copy keeps in-frame clones and lacks some. The repertoire consists of under 250,000 clones, with 70% to 85% occurring once and the leading ten covering 3.8%. Sequencing input: PBMCs. The receptors shown here come from a male donor in good health and CMV-seronegative.

The chain employs TRBV6-1 and TRBJ2-7; perhaps TRBD1 as D (5 bases). CDR1 is MNHNS, CDR2 SASEGT, per germline. The CDR3 totals 13 residues. Trimming stripped 7 bases from V and 6 bases from J, with 16 bases between. CDR3 in DNA: TGTGCCAGCACCCAGGGAAAGATCAGCGAGCAGTACTTC. Encoded protein: CASTQGKISEQYF.

The rearrangement links TRBV7-3 to TRBJ2-3; TRBD2 matches 7 bases. Trimming took 3 bases from V and 7 from J; bases not matched to a gene: 7. Germline CDR1 is SGHTA and CDR2 is FQGTGA. The CDR3 contains 14 residues. CDR3 loop: CASSLGLPRNTQYF. In DNA, the CDR3 is TGTGCCAGCAGCTTGGGACTACCCAGGAATACGCAGTATTTT.

The chain recombines TRBV13 with TRBJ2-3; 11 positions match TRBD2. With 0 bases clipped from V and 3 bases from J, the junction kept 2 bases outside the gene matches. Per the germline V gene, CDR1 is PRHDT and CDR2 is FYEKMQ (reference sequence). This CDR3 is 16 amino acids long. CDR3 sequence reads: CASSLGLAGVTDTQYF. The CDR3 coding sequence is TGTGCCAGCAGCTTAGGACTAGCGGGAGTAACAGATACGCAGTATTTT.

The chain combines TRBV29-1 with TRBJ1-4, with D hard to call. Germline CDR1 reads SQVTM; CDR2 reads ANQGSEA. Trimming stripped 0 bases from V and 5 bases from J, with 4 bases between. The CDR3 is made up of 12 amino acids. The CDR3 here is CSVEESNEKLFF. DNA for the CDR3: TGCAGCGTTGAAGAAAGCAATGAAAAACTGTTTTTT.

The chain couples TRBV30 to TRBJ2-2; 9 bases are a match to TRBD1. The CDR3 extends over 13 amino acids. Germline values: CDR1 GTSNPN, CDR2 SVGIG (reference sequence). The CDR3 loop reads CAQGTGSPGELFF. The CDR3 coding sequence is TGTGCTCAAGGGACAGGGTCACCCGGGGAGCTGTTTTTT.

CDR3 bases: TGTGCCAGCAGTGAAACACAGGGGTTTGCAACTAATGAAAAACTGTTTTTT. Protein sequence: CASSETQGFATNEKLFF. The V gene is TRBV25-1, the J gene TRBJ1-4; 7 bases match TRBD1. In germline, CDR1 is MGHDK, CDR2 SYGVNS. The CDR3 length is 17 residues. Trimming cost V 2 bases and J 0 bases; bases outside gene matches: 6.

The chain employs TRBV5-1 and TRBJ1-4; maybe TRBD1 (6 bases). The CDR3 extends over 14 amino acids. The germline CDR1 and CDR2 sequences are SGHRS and YFSETQ. The V end was cut by 4 bases, the J end by 5 bases, with 12 bases between. As DNA, the CDR3 is TGCGCCAGCAGCAGTGGCAGGGGAAATGAAAAACTGTTTTTT. It is translated as CASSSGRGNEKLFF.

The CDR3 loop is CASSLGGVNTEAFF. In nucleotides, the CDR3 is TGCGCCAGCAGCTTGGGGGGGGTGAACACTGAAGCTTTCTTT. V gene TRBV5-1 combines with J gene TRBJ1-1, with D possibly TRBD1 on 5 matching bases. Germline V lookup: CDR1 SGHRS, CDR2 YFSETQ. V was cut by 0 bases and J by 0 bases, with 6 bases left in between. The CDR3 runs to 14 residues.

The sample holds a few counts of this clone. V gene TRBV6-5 combines with J gene TRBJ2-1, with no clear D. Between the trimmed V and J ends, which lost 0 bases and 2 bases, there was a span of 8 bases. The germline CDR1 and CDR2 sequences are MNHEY and SVGAGI. This CDR3 has 15 amino acids. CDR3: CASSYSRRPYNEQFF. The CDR3 nucleotides read TGTGCCAGCAGTTACTCGAGGAGACCCTACAATGAGCAGTTCTTC.

The chain links TRBV6-5 to TRBJ2-5, with D possibly matching TRBD2 (6 bases). Germline assignment: CDR1 MNHEY and CDR2 SVGAGI. The germline V and J ends were trimmed by 5 bases and 11 bases, with 21 bases remaining between them. CDR3 length equals 14 residues. CDR3 sequence reads: CASSPPGRPGEQYF. As DNA, the CDR3 is TGTGCCAGCAGTCCTCCTGGCAGGCCGGGGGAGCAGTACTTC.

V is TRBV27 and J is TRBJ1-5; tentatively, D is TRBD1 (6 bases). From germline, CDR1 is MNHEY and CDR2 SMNVEV (reference sequence). The CDR3 loop spans 14 amino acids. Trimming shortened V by 5 bases and J by 3 bases, and 11 bases separated the two germline ends. CDR3 in amino acids: CASSRGQFNQPQHF. The CDR3 region has the DNA TGTGCCAGCAGTCGAGGACAGTTCAATCAGCCCCAGCATTTT.

This chain connects TRBV6-4 to TRBJ1-5; D ambiguous. Germline CDR1 MRHNA, CDR2 SNTAGT. The CDR3 has 14 residues. The ends were cut back, 8 bases at V and 2 bases at J, with 13 bases in the middle. The CDR3 loop reads CASGKEAGNQPQHF. In DNA form, the CDR3 reads TGTGCCAGCGGTAAGGAAGCGGGCAATCAGCCCCAGCATTTT.

This chain uses TRBV9 with TRBJ2-2, with TRBD2 as a possible D gene (6 bases). The V gene's germline CDR1 is SGDLS and CDR2 YYNGEE. The CDR3 is 13 amino acids. The V and J ends lost 4 bases and 7 bases respectively, with 11 bases between them. This CDR3 reads CASSPRGVGELFF. Written as DNA, the CDR3 is TGTGCCAGCAGCCCGCGGGGTGTCGGGGAGCTGTTTTTT.

The rearrangement uses TRBV5-1 and TRBJ2-3; no clear D gene. The CDR3 runs to 14 residues. Trimming removed 5 bases from V and 5 bases from J, with 15 bases in between. Germline V lookup: CDR1 SGHRS, CDR2 YFSETQ. CDR3 coding DNA: TGCGCCAGCAGGGAGCGTTCTTCGGGAGATACGCAGTATTTT. Translation: CASRERSSGDTQYF.

The CDR3 DNA reads TGTGCCAGCAGCTCTTCAGGGCCCGAGCAGTACTTC. Amino acid sequence: CASSSSGPEQYF. The chain links TRBV7-2 to TRBJ2-7, with D maybe TRBD1 (5 bases). CDR3 length: 12 amino acids. V lost 4 bases and J lost 6, with 10 bases in between. Per the germline V gene, CDR1 is SGHTA and CDR2 is FQGNSA.

The rearrangement uses TRBV10-1 and TRBJ2-3, with a possible D match to TRBD2 (6 bases). CDR1 and CDR2 from the germline V gene are WNHNN and SYGVQD (reference sequence). The V and J ends lost 0 bases and 1 base respectively, with 8 bases between them. This CDR3 is built from 15 residues. The CDR3, as DNA: TGCGCCAGCAGTGAGTCTCCTAGCGGCACAGATACGCAGTATTTT. It specifies CASSESPSGTDTQYF.

This chain uses TRBV7-2 with TRBJ1-4; TRBD1 aligns across 8 bases. This CDR3 is 15 amino acids long. The germline gives CDR1 SGHTA, CDR2 FQGNSA. With V trimmed by 5 bases and J by 7 bases, 9 bases remained unmatched. CDR3 in DNA: TGTGCCAGCAGCCCGGGACAGGCCCTTCGTGAAAAACTGTTTTTT. Its translation is CASSPGQALREKLFF.

The DNA for the CDR3 is TGCGCCAGCAGTATAGCGGTCACCGGGGAGCTGTTTTTT. Protein sequence: CASSIAVTGELFF. This chain links TRBV4-1 with TRBJ2-2, with D possibly matching TRBD2 (6 bases). In germline, CDR1 is MGHRA, CDR2 YSYEKL. The CDR3 is 13 residues long. V was clipped by 6 bases and J by 4 bases, with 9 bases between them.

The rearrangement uses TRBV6-4 and TRBJ2-1; D is perhaps TRBD1 (6 bases). CDR3 length: 15 amino acids. Germline CDR1 reads MRHNA; CDR2 reads SNTAGT. The V end was cut by 3 bases, the J end by 2 bases, with 11 bases between. CDR3: CASSDGAGAYNEQFF. The CDR3 DNA reads TGTGCCAGCAGTGATGGGGCAGGGGCCTACAATGAGCAGTTCTTC.

The chain joins TRBV28 to TRBJ1-6; 8 bases agree with TRBD1. In germline, CDR1 is MDHEN, CDR2 SYDVKM. The CDR3 loop spans 14 amino acids. The junction had 6 bases not matched to a gene; V was cut back by 5 bases and J by 9 bases. For the CDR3, the DNA is TGTGCCAGCAGTCCGGACAGGGTCCGTTCACCCCTCCACTTT. As protein: CASSPDRVRSPLHF.

This sequence joins TRBV5-4 and TRBJ2-2; unclear D gene. Trimming pared 2 bases from V and 0 bases from J, leaving 5 bases between. The length of the CDR3 is 14 residues. The germline V gene has CDR1 SGHNT and CDR2 YYREEE (reference sequence). The chain's CDR3 is CASSFTTNTGELFF. The CDR3 nucleotides are TGTGCCAGCAGCTTTACTACGAACACCGGGGAGCTGTTTTTT.

V is TRBV9 and J is TRBJ2-1, with 7 nucleotides matching TRBD2. Germline assignment: CDR1 SGDLS and CDR2 YYNGEE. There are 17 residues in the CDR3. The trim removed 4 bases at V and 0 bases at J, leaving 10 bases unmatched. CDR3 residues: CASSFRLAVSSYNEQFF. The CDR3 region has the DNA TGTGCCAGCAGCTTTAGGCTAGCGGTTAGCTCCTACAATGAGCAGTTCTTC.

The V call is TRBV19, the J call TRBJ2-7; 9 bases map to TRBD1. Germline trimming cut 8 bases from V and 1 base from J; bases unmatched to any gene: 6. Germline V gene sequence: CDR1 LNHDA, CDR2 SQIVND (reference sequence). The CDR3 spans 14 residues. CDR3 nucleotides: TGTGCCAGTCCCTTTGGGACAGGGTCCTACGAGCAGTACTTC. This gives the protein CASPFGTGSYEQYF.

The chain combines TRBV11-2 with TRBJ2-7, with D possibly TRBD2 on 7 matching bases. The length of the CDR3 is 14 residues. With 6 bases removed from V and 3 bases from J, the gap between germline ends came to 15 bases. The germline V gene encodes CDR1 SGHAT and CDR2 FQNNGV. The CDR3 coding sequence is TGTGCCAGCAGATTATCGGGGGGCAGCTACGAGCAGTACTTC. Translation: CASRLSGGSYEQYF.

The chain employs TRBV6-5 and TRBJ2-6, with no clear D. The CDR3 covers 15 residues. V dropped 2 bases and J dropped 1 base, with 6 bases sitting between them. Germline CDR1 and CDR2: MNHEY and SVGAGI. CDR3 residues: CASSYSNSGANVLTF. The CDR3 bases are TGTGCCAGCAGTTACAGCAATTCTGGGGCCAACGTCCTGACTTTC.

The chain uses TRBV5-8 and TRBJ1-5; TRBD1 matches at 9 bases. V lost 1 base, J lost 2 bases, and 16 bases stayed unmatched. CDR1 SGHTS and CDR2 YDEGEE come from the germline V gene. The CDR3 totals 20 residues. CDR3 sequence (DNA): TGTGCCAGCAGCTTGTTTAGGTTTGGACAGGGGTTCGTGGGCAATCAGCCCCAGCATTTT. This gives the protein CASSLFRFGQGFVGNQPQHF.

The V and J genes are TRBV5-1 and TRBJ2-5, with TRBD1 matching over 9 bases. There are 13 residues in the CDR3. Trimming took 7 bases from V and 5 from J; bases not matched to a gene: 6. Germline V gene lookup returns CDR1 SGHRS and CDR2 YFSETQ. The CDR3 sequence: CASSRQGGETQYF. Written as DNA, the CDR3 is TGCGCCAGCTCCAGACAGGGGGGTGAGACCCAGTACTTC.

The chain links TRBV15 to TRBJ2-7; TRBD2 aligns across 10 bases. This CDR3 comprises 15 residues. Trimming cost V 5 bases and J 4 bases; bases outside gene matches: 8. CDR1 is LNHNV, CDR2 YYDKDF, per germline (reference sequence). Written as DNA, the CDR3 is TGTGCCACCAGCGAGGGGCTAGCGGGAGAGTACGAGCAGTACTTC. Its protein is CATSEGLAGEYEQYF.

The chain uses TRBV19 and TRBJ1-2; the match to TRBD1 covers 7 bases. This CDR3 is built from 15 residues. Germline V lookup: CDR1 LNHDA, CDR2 SQIVND (reference sequence). The V gene end was trimmed by 3 bases and the J gene end by 5 bases; junction bases not matched to a gene: 9. CDR3 region: CASSIPMTGSYGYTF. The CDR3 DNA is TGTGCCAGTAGTATCCCCATGACAGGGTCATATGGCTACACCTTC.

This clone came up a few times. This chain uses TRBV6-5 with TRBJ2-2; D is uncertain. This CDR3 comprises 14 residues. Germline V gene sequence: CDR1 MNHEY, CDR2 SVGAGI. The ends were cut back, 7 bases at V and 0 bases at J, with 9 bases in the middle. The CDR3 reads CASNVGANTGELFF. The CDR3 bases are TGTGCCAGCAATGTGGGCGCGAACACCGGGGAGCTGTTTTTT.

V usage is TRBV7-6 and J usage is TRBJ2-5, with D hard to call. The germline V gene encodes CDR1 SGHVS and CDR2 FNYEAQ. The germline V and J ends were trimmed by 1 base and 4 bases, with 4 bases remaining between them. The CDR3 is 12 residues long. The CDR3 bases are TGTGCCAGCAGCTTAGAGCGAGAGACCCAGTACTTC. This sequence encodes CASSLERETQYF.

This chain connects TRBV19 to TRBJ2-7; 7 positions match TRBD1. Per the germline V gene, CDR1 is LNHDA and CDR2 is SQIVND (reference sequence). This CDR3 has 13 residues. J was trimmed by 6 bases and V by 7 bases; bases with no gene match: 9. CDR3 in amino acids: CASNEQGKLEQYF. CDR3 DNA: TGTGCCAGTAATGAACAGGGGAAGCTCGAGCAGTACTTC.